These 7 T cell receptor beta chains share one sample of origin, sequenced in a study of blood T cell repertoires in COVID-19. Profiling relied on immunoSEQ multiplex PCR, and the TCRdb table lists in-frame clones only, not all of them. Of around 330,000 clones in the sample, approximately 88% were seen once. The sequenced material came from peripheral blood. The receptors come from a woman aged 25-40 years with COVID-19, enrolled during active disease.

The CDR3, as DNA: TGTGCCAGCAGCCTGGGACTAGCGGATAGCACAGATACGCAGTATTTT. It is translated as CASSLGLADSTDTQYF. The rearrangement links TRBV5-8 to TRBJ2-3; 11 nucleotides align to TRBD2. CDR3 length equals 16 residues. V shed 4 bases and J 0 bases; nucleotides not matched to a gene: 4. Germline-derived CDR1 and CDR2 are SGHTS and YDEGEE.

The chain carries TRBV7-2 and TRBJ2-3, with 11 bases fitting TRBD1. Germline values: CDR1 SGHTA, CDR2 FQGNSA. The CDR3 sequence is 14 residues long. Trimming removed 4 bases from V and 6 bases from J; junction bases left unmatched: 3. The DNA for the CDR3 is TGTGCCAGCAGCTCCGGGACAGGGGGGGATACGCAGTATTTT. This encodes CASSSGTGGDTQYF. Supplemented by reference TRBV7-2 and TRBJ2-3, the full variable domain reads GAGVSQSPSNKVTEKGKDVELRCDPISGHTALYWYRQSLGQGLEFLIYFQGNSAPDKSGLPSDRFSAERTGGSVSTLTIQRTQQEDSAVYLCASSSGTGGDTQYFGPGTRLTVL.

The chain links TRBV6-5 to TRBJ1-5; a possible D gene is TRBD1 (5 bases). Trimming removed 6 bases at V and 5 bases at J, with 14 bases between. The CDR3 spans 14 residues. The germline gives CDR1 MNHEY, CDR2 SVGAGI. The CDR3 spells CASRGEGMYQPQHF. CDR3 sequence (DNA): TGTGCCAGCAGAGGGGAAGGGATGTATCAGCCCCAGCATTTT.

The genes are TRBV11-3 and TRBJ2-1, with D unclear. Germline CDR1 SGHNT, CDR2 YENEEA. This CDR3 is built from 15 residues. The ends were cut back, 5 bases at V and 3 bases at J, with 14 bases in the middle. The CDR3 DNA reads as TGTGCCAGCAGCCTAAGGCCATCGGGCTACAATGAGCAGTTCTTC. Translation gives CASSLRPSGYNEQFF.

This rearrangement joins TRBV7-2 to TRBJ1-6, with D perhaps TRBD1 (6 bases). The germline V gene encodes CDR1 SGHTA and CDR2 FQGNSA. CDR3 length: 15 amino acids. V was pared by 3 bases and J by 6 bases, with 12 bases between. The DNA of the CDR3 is TGTGCCAGCAGCTTCGGACAGTTCGTTAATTCACCCCTCCACTTT. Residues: CASSFGQFVNSPLHF.

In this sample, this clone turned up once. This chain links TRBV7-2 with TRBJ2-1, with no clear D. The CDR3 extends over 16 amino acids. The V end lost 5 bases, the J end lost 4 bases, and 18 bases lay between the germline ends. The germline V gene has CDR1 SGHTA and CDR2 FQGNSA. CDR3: CASSPLPSTGYNEQFF. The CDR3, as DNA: TGTGCCAGCAGCCCCTTGCCGTCCACCGGGTACAATGAGCAGTTCTTC.

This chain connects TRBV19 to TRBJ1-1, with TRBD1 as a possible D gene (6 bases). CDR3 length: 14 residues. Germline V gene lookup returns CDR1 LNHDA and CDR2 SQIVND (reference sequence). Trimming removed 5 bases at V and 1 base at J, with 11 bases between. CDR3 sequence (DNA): TGTGCCAGTAGTGACTTAGGGGGGAACACTGAAGCTTTCTTT. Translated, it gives CASSDLGGNTEAFF.